This T cell receptor beta chain was captured by sequencing in a study of early T cells in non-severe SARS-CoV-2 infection. On the study more broadly: Unsorted whole-blood RNA was sequenced in bulk, leaving chains unpaired. Study observations and caveats: A preference for anti-spike CD8 responses marked VDJdb matching, which missed private and CD4 specificities.

The CDR3 runs to 14 residues. Germline V gene data show CDR1 as SNHLY and CDR2 as FYNNEI. Trimming cost V 5 bases and J 4 bases, with 14 bases left between them. This clonotype occurred a few times. Its antigen is unidentified. Researchers tagged individual cDNA molecules with unique molecular identifiers. Via MiXCR, TCRdb re-called the 5' RACE reads, giving one row per CDR3 protein. This sample has about 64,000 distinct CDR3 sequences; 20% to 25% occur once, and the top ten carry approximately 15%. The sample consisted of whole blood, taken at baseline. This TCR was sampled from an adult who was a healthcare worker with PCR-confirmed SARS-CoV-2 infection or an uninfected control (not recorded which). The V call is TRBV2, the J call TRBJ1-1; TRBD1 might be the D (6 bases). The CDR3 DNA reads TGTGCCAGCAGTATAGAGGGGGACGGCACTGAAGCTTTCTTT. Translating it yields CASSIEGDGTEAFF.